This T cell receptor beta chain originates from a study of T cell responses to AZD1222 COVID-19 vaccine. TCRdb's table, derived via immunoSEQ multiplex PCR, lists solely in-frame clones and lacks some. Among about 130,000 clones listed, approximately 92% were seen once. Trimming removed 4 bases from V and 1 base from J, with 10 bases in between. There are 14 residues in the CDR3. Germline values: CDR1 SNHLY, CDR2 FYNNEI. This clonotype was sampled from an adult who received the AZD1222 COVID-19 vaccine. The chain employs TRBV2 and TRBJ1-1, with D possibly TRBD1 on 5 matching bases. The source material was peripheral blood, sampled 28 days after the second AZD1222 dose. In nucleotides, the CDR3 is TGTGCCAGCAGTGGTTTCAGGGAGAACACTGAAGCTTTCTTT. It encodes CASSGFRENTEAFF.